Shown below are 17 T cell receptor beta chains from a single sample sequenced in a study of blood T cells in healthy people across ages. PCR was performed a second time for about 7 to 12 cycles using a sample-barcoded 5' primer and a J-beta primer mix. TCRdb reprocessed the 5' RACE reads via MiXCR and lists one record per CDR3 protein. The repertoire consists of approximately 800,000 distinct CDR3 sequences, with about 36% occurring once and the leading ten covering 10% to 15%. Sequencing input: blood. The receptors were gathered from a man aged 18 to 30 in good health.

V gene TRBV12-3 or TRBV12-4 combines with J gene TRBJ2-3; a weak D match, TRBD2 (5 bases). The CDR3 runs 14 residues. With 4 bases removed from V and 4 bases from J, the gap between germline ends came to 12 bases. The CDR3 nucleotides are TGTGCCAGCAGTTCTAGAGTTAGCGCAGATACGCAGTATTTT. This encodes CASSSRVSADTQYF.

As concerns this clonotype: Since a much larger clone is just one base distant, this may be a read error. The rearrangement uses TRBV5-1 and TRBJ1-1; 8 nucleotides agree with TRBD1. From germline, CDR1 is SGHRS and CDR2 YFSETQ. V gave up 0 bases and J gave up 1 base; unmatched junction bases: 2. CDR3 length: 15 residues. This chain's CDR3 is CASSLGQGTNTEAFF. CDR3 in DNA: TGCGCCAGCAGCTTGGGACAGGGGACGAACACTGAAGCTTTCTTT.

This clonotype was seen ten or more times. CDR3 sequence reads: CSASSRGGTSQETQYF. The CDR3 bases are TGCAGTGCTAGTAGTCGGGGGGGGACCAGCCAAGAGACCCAGTACTTC. The J gene is TRBJ2-5, the V gene TRBV20-1; 8 bases map to TRBD2. The germline V gene has CDR1 DFQATT and CDR2 SNEGSKA (reference sequence). With 3 bases clipped from V and 1 base from J, the junction kept 10 bases outside the gene matches. The CDR3 contains 16 residues.

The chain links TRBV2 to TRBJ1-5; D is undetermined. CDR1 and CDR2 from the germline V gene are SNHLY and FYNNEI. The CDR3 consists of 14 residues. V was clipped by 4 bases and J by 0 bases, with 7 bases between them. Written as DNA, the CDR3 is TGTGCCAGCAGTGCCTCAAATAGCAATCAGCCCCAGCATTTT. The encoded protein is CASSASNSNQPQHF.

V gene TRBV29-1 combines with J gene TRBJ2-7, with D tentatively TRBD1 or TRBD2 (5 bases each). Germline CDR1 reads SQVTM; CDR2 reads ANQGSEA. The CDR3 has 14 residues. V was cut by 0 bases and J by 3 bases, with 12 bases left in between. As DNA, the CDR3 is TGCAGCGTTGAAGAAAGGGAGAGGGGCTACGAGCAGTACTTC. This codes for CSVEERERGYEQYF.

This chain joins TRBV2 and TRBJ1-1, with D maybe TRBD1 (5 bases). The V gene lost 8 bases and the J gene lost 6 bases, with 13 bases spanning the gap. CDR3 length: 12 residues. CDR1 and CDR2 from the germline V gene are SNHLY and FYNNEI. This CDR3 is CASGSGRAEAFF. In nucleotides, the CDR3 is TGTGCCAGCGGCTCGGGGCGAGCTGAAGCTTTCTTT.

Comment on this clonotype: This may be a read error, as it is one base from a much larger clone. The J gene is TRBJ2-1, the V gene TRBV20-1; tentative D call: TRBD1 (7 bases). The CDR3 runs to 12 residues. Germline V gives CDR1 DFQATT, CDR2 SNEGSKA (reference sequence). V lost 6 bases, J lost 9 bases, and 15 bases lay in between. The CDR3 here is CSARGADTEQFF. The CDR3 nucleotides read TGCAGTGCCAGGGGGGCAGACACTGAGCAGTTCTTC.

Written as DNA, the CDR3 is TGCAGTGCTAGCGAGGGGGTAAGGACCGGGGAGCTGTTTTTT. Encoded protein: CSASEGVRTGELFF. This rearrangement joins TRBV20-1 to TRBJ2-2; possible D gene TRBD1, 6 bases. CDR1 is DFQATT, CDR2 SNEGSKA, per germline (reference sequence). V shed 3 bases and J shed 5 bases, with 13 bases lying between them. This CDR3 region has 14 residues.

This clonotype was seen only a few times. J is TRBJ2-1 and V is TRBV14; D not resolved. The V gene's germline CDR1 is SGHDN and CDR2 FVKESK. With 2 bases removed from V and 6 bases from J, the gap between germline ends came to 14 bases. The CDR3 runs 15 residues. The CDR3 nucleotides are TGTGCCAGCAGCCAACACGACAAAGTTATCAATGAGCAGTTCTTC. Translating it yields CASSQHDKVINEQFF. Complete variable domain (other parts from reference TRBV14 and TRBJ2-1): EAGVTQFPSHSVIEKGQTVTLRCDPISGHDNLYWYRRVMGKEIKFLLHFVKESKQDESGMPNNRFLAERTGGTYSTLKVQPAELEDSGVYFCASSQHDKVINEQFFGPGTRLTVL.

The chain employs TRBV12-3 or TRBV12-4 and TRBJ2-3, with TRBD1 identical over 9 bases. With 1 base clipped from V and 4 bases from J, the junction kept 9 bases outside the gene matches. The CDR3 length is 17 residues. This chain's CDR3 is CASSLGELTGGADTQYF. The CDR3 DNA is TGTGCCAGCAGTTTAGGGGAGTTGACAGGGGGAGCAGATACGCAGTATTTT.

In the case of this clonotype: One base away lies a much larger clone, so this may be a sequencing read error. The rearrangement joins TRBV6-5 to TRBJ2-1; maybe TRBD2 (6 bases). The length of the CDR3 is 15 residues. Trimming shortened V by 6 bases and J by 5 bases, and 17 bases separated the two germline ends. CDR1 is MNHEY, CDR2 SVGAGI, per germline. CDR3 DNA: TGTGCCAGCAGACGCGGGGACGGGAACGACAATGAGCAGTTCTTC. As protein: CASRRGDGNDNEQFF.

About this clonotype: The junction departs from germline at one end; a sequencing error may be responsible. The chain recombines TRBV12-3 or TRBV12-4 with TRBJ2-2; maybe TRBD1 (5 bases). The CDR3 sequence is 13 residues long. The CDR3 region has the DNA TGTGCCAGCAGCTTAGCAGGGCCCGGGGAGCTGTTTTTT. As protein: CASSLAGPGELFF.

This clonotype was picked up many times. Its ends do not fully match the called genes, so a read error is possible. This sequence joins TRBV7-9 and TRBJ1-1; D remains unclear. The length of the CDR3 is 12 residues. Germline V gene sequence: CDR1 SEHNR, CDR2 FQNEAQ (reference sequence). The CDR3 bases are TGTGCCAGCAGTTTAGGATTGACTGAAGCTTTCTTT. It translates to CASSLGLTEAFF. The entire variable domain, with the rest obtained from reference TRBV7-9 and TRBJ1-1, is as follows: DTGVSQNPRHKITKRGQNVTFRCDPISEHNRLYWYRQTLGQGPEFLTYFQNEAQLEKSRLLSDRFSAERPKGSFSTLEIQRTEQGDSAMYLCASSLGLTEAFFGQGTRLTVV.

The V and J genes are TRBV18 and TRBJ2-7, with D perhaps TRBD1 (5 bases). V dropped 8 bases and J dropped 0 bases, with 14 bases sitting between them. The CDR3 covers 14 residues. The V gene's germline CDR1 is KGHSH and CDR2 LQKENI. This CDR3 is CASPPGHLSYEQYF. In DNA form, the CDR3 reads TGTGCCAGCCCCCCCGGACACCTCTCCTACGAGCAGTACTTC.

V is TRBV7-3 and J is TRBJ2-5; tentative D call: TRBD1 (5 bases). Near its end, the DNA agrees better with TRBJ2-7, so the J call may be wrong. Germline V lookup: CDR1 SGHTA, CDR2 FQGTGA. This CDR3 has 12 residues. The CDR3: CASSLTGAEQYF. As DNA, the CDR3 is TGTGCCAGCAGCTTAACAGGGGCCGAGCAGTACTTC.

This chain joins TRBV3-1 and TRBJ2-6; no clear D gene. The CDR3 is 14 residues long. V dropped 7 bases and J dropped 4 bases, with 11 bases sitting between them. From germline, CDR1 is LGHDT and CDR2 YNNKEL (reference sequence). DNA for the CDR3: TGTGCCAGCACCTCAAGCAGCGGGGCCAACGTCCTGACTTTC. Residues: CASTSSSGANVLTF. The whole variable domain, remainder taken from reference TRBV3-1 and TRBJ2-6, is DTAVSQTPKYLVTQMGNDKSIKCEQNLGHDTMYWYKQDSKKFLKIMFSYNNKELIINETVPNRFSPKSPDKAHLNLHINSLELGDSAVYFCASTSSSGANVLTFGAGSRLTVL.

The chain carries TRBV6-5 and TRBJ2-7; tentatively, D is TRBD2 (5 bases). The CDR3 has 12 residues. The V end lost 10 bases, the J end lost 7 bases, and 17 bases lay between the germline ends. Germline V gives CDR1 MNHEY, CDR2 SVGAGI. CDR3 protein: CATKGPGIEQYF. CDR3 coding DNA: TGTGCCACCAAGGGTCCGGGGATAGAGCAGTACTTC.